This T cell receptor beta chain was recorded in a study of T cell responses to AZD1222 COVID-19 vaccine. Trimming took 0 bases from V and 0 from J, leaving 7 bases between them. Per germline, CDR1 SGDLS and CDR2 YYNGEE. The CDR3 is 15 residues long. General study results and limits: Researchers took repertoire samples only after the peak T cell response had come.

Assay used: immunoSEQ multiplex PCR; TCRdb lists only in-frame clones, some missing. The sample lists 75,000 to 100,000 clones; roughly 92% were seen once. To note about this clone: Its antigen is unknown.

The V and J genes are TRBV9 and TRBJ2-1; D not certain. The sample consisted of peripheral blood, taken on day 0 of AZD1222 vaccination. This clonotype was sampled from an adult in good health. CDR3 sequence: CASSVAPSSYNEQFF. DNA for the CDR3: TGTGCCAGCAGCGTAGCACCTAGCTCCTACAATGAGCAGTTCTTC.